Listed below are T cell receptor beta chains from one sample, sequenced in a study of early T cells in non-severe SARS-CoV-2 infection. TCRdb recomputed calls from the 5' RACE reads with MiXCR, one row per CDR3 protein. The sample contains fewer than 30,000 distinct CDR3 sequences, roughly 5.3% of which appear only once. The specimen was whole blood. The receptors derive from an adult who was a healthcare worker with PCR-confirmed SARS-CoV-2 infection or an uninfected control (not recorded which). Both conserved end residues are part of each CDR3. Fields, in order: D gene, V gene, clone size, J gene, CDR3 protein, CDR3 DNA. A D gene is named only where the DNA matches it firmly. Some rows mark clone size as missing; the rest say once, few, many or name a class of expanded clone.

D: -
V: TRBV5-1
size: -
J: TRBJ2-7
CDR3: CASSLETMYEQYF
DNA: TGCGCCAGCAGCCTTGAAACTATGTACGAGCAGTACTTC

D: -
V: TRBV19
size: medium-sized
J: TRBJ2-7
CDR3: CASSDGTGITYEQYF
DNA: TGTGCCAGTAGCGACGGGACGGGAATTACCTACGAGCAGTACTTC

D: -
V: TRBV7-3
size: many
J: TRBJ2-1
CDR3: CASSPMGTPNEQFF
DNA: TGTGCCAGCAGCCCAATGGGTACACCGAATGAGCAGTTCTTC

D: -
V: TRBV5-4
size: few
J: TRBJ2-5
CDR3: CASSWAGGETQYF
DNA: TGTGCCAGCAGCTGGGCAGGTGGTGAGACCCAGTACTTC

D: -
V: TRBV7-6
size: many
J: TRBJ2-7
CDR3: CASSLDSLTIKQYF
DNA: TGTGCCAGCAGCCTGGACAGTCTCACAATCAAGCAGTACTTC

D: TRBD2
V: TRBV6-5
size: medium-sized
J: TRBJ2-1
CDR3: CASRQGLAGYNEQFF
DNA: TGTGCCAGCAGACAGGGACTAGCAGGCTACAATGAGCAGTTCTTC

D: -
V: TRBV11-2
size: many
J: TRBJ1-1
CDR3: CASSLGEGWTEAFF
DNA: TGTGCCAGCAGCTTAGGAGAGGGGTGGACTGAAGCTTTCTTT

D: -
V: TRBV7-2
size: few
J: TRBJ2-2
CDR3: CASSLGAGELFF
DNA: TGTGCCAGCAGCTTAGGGGCCGGGGAGCTGTTTTTT

D: TRBD2
V: TRBV7-8
size: many
J: TRBJ2-3
CDR3: CASRLATDTQYF
DNA: TGTGCCAGCCGACTAGCAACTGATACGCAGTATTTT

D: TRBD1
V: TRBV28
size: many
J: TRBJ2-6
CDR3: CASSPTPWTGGAGANVLTF
DNA: TGTGCCAGCAGTCCGACACCGTGGACAGGGGGCGCTGGGGCCAACGTCCTGACTTTC

D: TRBD2
V: TRBV20-1
size: few
J: TRBJ2-2
CDR3: CSASHQTSAGELFF
DNA: TGCAGTGCTAGCCACCAAACTAGCGCCGGGGAGCTGTTTTTT

D: TRBD2
V: TRBV11-2
size: -
J: TRBJ2-1
CDR3: CASSLGASSGGFDEQFF
DNA: TGTGCCAGCAGCCTAGGGGCCTCTAGCGGGGGATTTGATGAGCAGTTCTTC

D: -
V: TRBV4-2
size: few
J: TRBJ1-6
CDR3: CASSQGGRGQFNSPLHF
DNA: TGTGCCAGCAGCCAAGGGGGAAGAGGGCAGTTCAATTCACCCCTCCACTTT

D: -
V: TRBV15
size: many
J: TRBJ2-3
CDR3: CATSENRGLSTDTQYF
DNA: TGTGCCACCAGCGAAAACCGGGGCCTTAGCACAGATACGCAGTATTTT

D: -
V: TRBV20-1
size: many
J: TRBJ1-6
CDR3: CSAMGRLGDNSPLHF
DNA: TGCAGTGCTATGGGCAGGCTCGGGGATAATTCACCCCTCCACTTT

D: TRBD2
V: TRBV3-1
size: many
J: TRBJ2-1
CDR3: CASSQGELAGGRFF
DNA: TGTGCCAGCAGCCAAGGGGAACTAGCGGGAGGACGGTTCTTC

D: -
V: TRBV4-2
size: many
J: TRBJ1-5
CDR3: CASSQAQGSNQPQHF
DNA: TGTGCCAGCAGCCAAGCACAGGGAAGTAATCAGCCCCAGCATTTT

D: -
V: TRBV6-9
size: many
J: TRBJ1-2
CDR3: CASSSNYGYTF
DNA: TGTGCCAGCAGTTCGAACTATGGCTACACCTTC

D: -
V: TRBV12-3/TRBV12-4
size: -
J: TRBJ1-4
CDR3: CASSSRTLNLFF
DNA: TGTGCCAGCAGTTCGAGGACACTTAATCTGTTTTTT

D: TRBD2
V: TRBV5-1
size: many
J: TRBJ2-1
CDR3: CASSWDYYNNEQFF
DNA: TGCGCCAGCAGCTGGGACTATTATAACAATGAGCAGTTCTTC

D: TRBD2
V: TRBV19
size: many
J: TRBJ2-1
CDR3: CASSLGTSGSYNEQFF
DNA: TGTGCCAGTAGTCTAGGGACTAGCGGCTCCTACAATGAGCAGTTCTTC

D: TRBD2
V: TRBV12-5
size: many
J: TRBJ2-7
CDR3: CASGYSPGTSGPYEQYF
DNA: TGTGCTAGTGGTTATAGCCCCGGGACTAGCGGTCCCTACGAGCAGTACTTC

D: TRBD2
V: TRBV7-2
size: many
J: TRBJ2-1
CDR3: CASSSGLANYNEQFF
DNA: TGTGCCAGCAGCTCAGGACTAGCGAACTACAATGAGCAGTTCTTC

D: -
V: TRBV20-1
size: many
J: TRBJ1-2
CDR3: CSAPGTDLLGYTF
DNA: TGCAGTGCTCCCGGGACCGATCTCTTGGGCTACACCTTC

D: TRBD2
V: TRBV20-1
size: many
J: TRBJ2-5
CDR3: CSARELAGLQETQYF
DNA: TGCAGTGCTAGAGAACTAGCGGGCCTCCAAGAGACCCAGTACTTC

D: -
V: TRBV28
size: medium-sized
J: TRBJ1-6
CDR3: CASSSQGSGDSPLHF
DNA: TGTGCCAGCAGTTCCCAAGGGTCAGGGGATTCACCCCTCCACTTT

D: -
V: TRBV29-1
size: few
J: TRBJ1-5
CDR3: CSARGDDQPQHF
DNA: TGCAGCGCACGGGGCGACGATCAGCCCCAGCATTTT

D: -
V: TRBV20-1
size: many
J: TRBJ1-2
CDR3: CSARDLLRGVSGYTF
DNA: TGCAGTGCTAGAGATCTATTACGAGGGGTTAGCGGCTACACCTTC

D: -
V: TRBV4-2
size: many
J: TRBJ1-2
CDR3: CASSQGVDRANYGYTF
DNA: TGTGCCAGCAGCCAAGGGGTCGACAGAGCTAACTATGGCTACACCTTC

D: -
V: TRBV12-3/TRBV12-4
size: few
J: TRBJ2-1
CDR3: CASSPTSIGSRNEQFF
DNA: TGTGCCAGCAGTCCCACCTCAATCGGATCCCGCAATGAGCAGTTCTTC

D: -
V: TRBV6-1
size: many
J: TRBJ2-1
CDR3: CASTGGYGEQFF
DNA: TGTGCCAGCACAGGAGGATACGGCGAGCAGTTCTTC

D: TRBD1
V: TRBV5-1
size: many
J: TRBJ2-5
CDR3: CASSPGQGETQYF
DNA: TGCGCCAGCAGCCCGGGACAGGGAGAGACCCAGTACTTC

D: TRBD1
V: TRBV12-3/TRBV12-4
size: few
J: TRBJ1-1
CDR3: CASSLDRENTEAFF
DNA: TGTGCCAGCAGCCTTGACAGGGAGAACACTGAAGCTTTCTTT

D: -
V: TRBV28
size: -
J: TRBJ1-2
CDR3: CASSFIGSLNYGYTF
DNA: TGTGCCAGCAGTTTTATCGGCAGTCTCAACTATGGCTACACCTTC

D: -
V: TRBV29-1
size: many
J: TRBJ2-7
CDR3: CSVGRESYEQYF
DNA: TGCAGCGTCGGACGGGAGTCCTACGAGCAGTACTTC

D: TRBD2
V: TRBV7-2
size: many
J: TRBJ2-7
CDR3: CASSLTSGPSYEQYF
DNA: TGTGCCAGCAGCTTAACTAGCGGGCCCTCCTACGAGCAGTACTTC

D: TRBD1
V: TRBV7-9
size: many
J: TRBJ1-6
CDR3: CASSATGGSSPLHF
DNA: TGTGCCAGCAGCGCGACAGGGGGCAGTTCACCCCTCCACTTT

D: -
V: TRBV29-1
size: many
J: TRBJ2-3
CDR3: CSVQLAPSGTDTQYF
DNA: TGCAGCGTACAACTAGCCCCTAGCGGCACAGATACGCAGTATTTT

D: -
V: TRBV6-6
size: -
J: TRBJ2-1
CDR3: CASSYEYNEQFF
DNA: TGTGCCAGCAGTTACGAATACAATGAGCAGTTCTTC

D: TRBD2
V: TRBV5-1
size: many
J: TRBJ2-1
CDR3: CASSTRLAGDSHEQFF
DNA: TGCGCCAGCAGCACCCGACTAGCGGGAGATTCCCATGAGCAGTTCTTC

D: -
V: TRBV15
size: many
J: TRBJ2-1
CDR3: CATSRSDGTSYNEQFF
DNA: TGTGCCACCAGCAGATCGGACGGAACCTCCTACAATGAGCAGTTCTTC

D: TRBD2
V: TRBV20-1
size: few
J: TRBJ2-1
CDR3: CSARDQVTSGMWQFF
DNA: TGCAGTGCTAGAGATCAAGTGACTAGCGGGATGTGGCAGTTCTTC

D: -
V: TRBV3-1
size: many
J: TRBJ1-2
CDR3: CASSQEGKGHGYTF
DNA: TGTGCCAGCAGCCAAGAAGGGAAAGGACATGGCTACACCTTC

D: -
V: TRBV4-1
size: many
J: TRBJ1-6
CDR3: CASSQEVAEGSNSPLHF
DNA: TGCGCCAGCAGCCAAGAGGTAGCCGAAGGGTCAAATTCACCCCTCCACTTT

D: TRBD1
V: TRBV10-3
size: many
J: TRBJ1-2
CDR3: CAISGSTGDDYGYTF
DNA: TGTGCCATCAGTGGTTCCACAGGGGACGATTATGGCTACACCTTC